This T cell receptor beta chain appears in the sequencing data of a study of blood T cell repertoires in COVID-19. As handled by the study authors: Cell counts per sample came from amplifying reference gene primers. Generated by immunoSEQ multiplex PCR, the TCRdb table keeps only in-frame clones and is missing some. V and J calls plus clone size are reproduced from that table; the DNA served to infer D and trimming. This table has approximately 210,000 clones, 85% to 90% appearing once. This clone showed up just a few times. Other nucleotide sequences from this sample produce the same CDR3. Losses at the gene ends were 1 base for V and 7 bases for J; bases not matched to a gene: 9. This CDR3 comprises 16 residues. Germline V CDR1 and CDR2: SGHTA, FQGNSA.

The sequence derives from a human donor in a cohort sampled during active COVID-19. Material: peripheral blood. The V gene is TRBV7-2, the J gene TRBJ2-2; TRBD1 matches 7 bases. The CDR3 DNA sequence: TGTGCCAGCAGCTTAGGGACAGGTGGGAGCGGCGGGGAGCTGTTTTTT. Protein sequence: CASSLGTGGSGGELFF.